This record concerns one T cell receptor beta chain sequence. The CDR3 totals 16 residues. Germline lookup yields CDR1 SGDLS and CDR2 YYNGEE. V lost 4 bases and J lost 8, with 21 bases in between. Method: immunoSEQ multiplex PCR; TCRdb's copy keeps in-frame clones and lacks some. This table has some 130,000 clones, 70% to 80% appearing once. The data derive from a study of blood T cell repertoires in COVID-19. Study information: Samples representing acute and convalescent COVID-19 were sourced from the United States, Italy and Spain. Sources were T cells, B-cell-depleted T cells, or PBMCs; the material itself was cDNA or gDNA.

This sequence was found in a man aged 55 to 70 who had recovered from COVID-19. The genes are TRBV9 and TRBJ1-4, with unresolved D. The material sequenced was peripheral blood. This chain's CDR3 is CASSPHKTTSGEKLFF. As DNA, the CDR3 is TGTGCCAGCAGCCCCCACAAAACAACGTCCGGGGAAAAACTGTTTTTT.